These 24 T cell receptor beta chains were all obtained from the same sample, sequenced in a study of T cells in Graves' hyperthyroidism and ophthalmopathy. RNA transcripts yielded amplified TCR beta CDR3 regions. Primed by the HTBI set, a first-round RT-PCR was run on the TCR CDR3. TCRdb ran MiXCR on the multiplex PCR reads and lists one entry per CDR3 protein. This sample carries a few hundred thousand distinct CDR3 sequences, about 45% of them seen once, and the ten largest clones take around 8%. Source material: peripheral blood or thyroid tissue (not recorded which). The source of these receptors is a woman aged 18-30 years with Graves' hyperthyroidism.

The chain has TRBV2 and TRBJ1-2, with 8 bases matching TRBD1. The CDR3 consists of 12 residues. The germline V gene encodes CDR1 SNHLY and CDR2 FYNNEI. The ends lost 6 bases at V and 7 bases at J; junction bases unmatched: 4. Here the CDR3 reads CASRTGAFGYTF. The CDR3 region has the DNA TGTGCCAGCAGGACAGGGGCTTTTGGCTACACCTTC.

This clonotype has only a few counts. The J gene is TRBJ2-6, the V gene TRBV7-2, with 7 nucleotides matching TRBD1. V shed 1 base, J shed 2 bases, and the junction held 2 bases outside the gene matches. Germline V lookup: CDR1 SGHTA, CDR2 FQGNSA. This CDR3 has 16 amino acids. CDR3 region: CASSLGQGPGANVLTF. CDR3 sequence (DNA): TGTGCCAGCAGCTTAGGACAGGGACCTGGGGCCAACGTCCTGACTTTC.

V usage is TRBV2 and J usage is TRBJ1-1; possibly TRBD1 for D (6 bases). This CDR3 has 12 amino acids. Trimming shortened V by 5 bases and J by 11 bases, and 15 bases separated the two germline ends. Germline CDR1 is SNHLY and CDR2 is FYNNEI. In DNA, the CDR3 is TGTGCCAGCAGTCTAGGAACAGGGCATGCTTTCTTT. Protein: CASSLGTGHAFF.

This clonotype was detected many times. The rearrangement links TRBV29-1 to TRBJ2-7; TRBD2 aligns across 13 bases. CDR3 length: 13 amino acids. Trimming took 6 bases from V and 6 from J; bases not matched to a gene: 5. CDR1 SQVTM and CDR2 ANQGSEA come from the germline V gene. The CDR3: CSVGTSGKLEQYF. The CDR3 DNA sequence: TGCAGCGTGGGGACTAGCGGGAAACTCGAGCAGTACTTC.

This clonotype turned up a few times. V usage is TRBV19 and J usage is TRBJ2-3; D is undetermined. Germline V gene data show CDR1 as LNHDA and CDR2 as SQIVND (reference sequence). V gave up 2 bases and J gave up 6 bases, with 6 bases separating them. The length of the CDR3 is 12 residues. DNA of the CDR3: TGTGCCAGTAGTATACAGCTGGATACGCAGTATTTT. Protein product: CASSIQLDTQYF.

This clonotype was recorded many times. The chain combines TRBV4-1 with TRBJ2-7, with 10 positions matching TRBD2. Per germline, CDR1 MGHRA and CDR2 YSYEKL. V dropped 0 bases and J dropped 0; count of bases not matched to a gene: 2. This CDR3 comprises 16 residues. CDR3 region: CASSQESGRASYEQYF. The DNA of the CDR3 is TGCGCCAGCAGCCAAGAAAGCGGGAGGGCCTCCTACGAGCAGTACTTC.

The V and J genes are TRBV7-8 and TRBJ1-3; D might be TRBD1 (6 bases). CDR1 and CDR2 from the germline V gene are SGHVS and FQNEAQ. CDR3 length equals 16 residues. The V end was cut by 5 bases, the J end by 2 bases, with 16 bases between. The CDR3 spells CASSPTGTYAGNTIYF. CDR3 bases: TGTGCCAGCAGCCCAACCGGGACATATGCTGGAAACACCATATATTTT.

This clonotype was seen a handful of times. CDR3 bases: TGTGCCAGCCAAAGGACAGGGTTGAGGTCTAATGAAAAACTGTTTTTT. This codes for CASQRTGLRSNEKLFF. V gene TRBV27 combines with J gene TRBJ1-4; 8 bases align to TRBD1. The CDR3 has 16 residues. CDR1 MNHEY and CDR2 SMNVEV come from the germline V gene (reference sequence). Germline trimming cut 8 bases from V and 3 bases from J; bases unmatched to any gene: 11.

This clonotype was counted many times. The J gene is TRBJ2-7, the V gene TRBV12-3 or TRBV12-4, with D unresolved. CDR3 length equals 13 residues. V dropped 6 bases and J dropped 5 bases, with 14 bases sitting between them. The CDR3 reads CASSGYISDEQYF. In nucleotides, the CDR3 is TGTGCCAGCAGCGGATATATCAGCGACGAGCAGTACTTC.

This clonotype was counted many times. This chain connects TRBV24-1 to TRBJ1-2; D gene unclear. V dropped 2 bases and J dropped 4 bases, with 7 bases sitting between them. From germline, CDR1 is KGHDR and CDR2 SFDVKD. The CDR3 totals 13 residues. Here the CDR3 reads CATSDSQFYGYTF. The CDR3 bases are TGTGCCACCAGTGATTCTCAATTCTATGGCTACACCTTC.

The genes are TRBV19 and TRBJ1-5; D not resolved. This CDR3 has 15 amino acids. Germline-derived CDR1 and CDR2 are LNHDA and SQIVND (reference sequence). V shed 7 bases and J shed 3 bases, with 16 bases lying between them. The CDR3 coding sequence is TGTGCCAGTAAGCACCAACGGGAGTTCAATCAGCCCCAGCATTTT. This sequence encodes CASKHQREFNQPQHF.

This clonotype has just a few counts. The J gene is TRBJ2-5, the V gene TRBV7-3, with 7 bases lining up with TRBD1. V lost 5 bases and J lost 9; bases outside the gene matches: 9. There are 13 residues in the CDR3. CDR1 is SGHTA, CDR2 FQGTGA, per germline. The CDR3 is CASSQTGDQPQYF. In DNA, the CDR3 is TGTGCCAGCAGCCAAACAGGGGATCAGCCCCAGTACTTC.

The rearrangement uses TRBV29-1 and TRBJ2-1; 7 bases match TRBD2. Germline CDR1 and CDR2: SQVTM and ANQGSEA. Trimming at V came to 8 bases and at J to 4 bases, leaving 8 bases not matched to a gene. The CDR3 runs to 13 residues. CDR3 bases: TGCAGCTCGGGACTACTAACTTACAATGAGCAGTTCTTC. Translating it yields CSSGLLTYNEQFF.

This clonotype was seen many times. V is TRBV4-3 and J is TRBJ1-2, with 9 positions matching TRBD1. V was pared by 3 bases and J by 5 bases, with 16 bases of the junction left unmatched. The CDR3 has 18 amino acids. CDR1 and CDR2 from the germline V gene are LGHNA and YSLEER. The CDR3 DNA sequence: TGCGCCAGCAGCCAGACGCGCTCTAGACCGGGACAGGGATATGGCTACACCTTC. This translates into CASSQTRSRPGQGYGYTF.

Many counts were recorded for this clonotype. The chain is built from TRBV29-1 and TRBJ1-4; TRBD1 matches 7 bases. The trim removed 1 base at V and 1 base at J, leaving 9 bases unmatched. The germline gives CDR1 SQVTM, CDR2 ANQGSEA. This CDR3 is 17 amino acids long. The CDR3 protein is CSVEVPRYRGTNEKLFF. CDR3 DNA: TGCAGCGTTGAAGTCCCCCGTTACAGGGGAACTAATGAAAAACTGTTTTTT.

V is TRBV12-3 or TRBV12-4 and J is TRBJ2-5, with D hard to call. V lost 5 bases and J 9 bases, leaving 1 base between the germline ends. CDR3 length: 8 residues. The CDR3 bases are TGTGCCAGCAGTGCCCAGTACTTC. Protein product: CASSAQYF.

This clonotype turned up a few times. This chain uses TRBV25-1 with TRBJ2-5; perhaps TRBD1 as D (6 bases). V shed 7 bases and J shed 5 bases, with 23 bases lying between them. This CDR3 is built from 16 residues. Germline CDR1 MGHDK, CDR2 SYGVNS. The CDR3 region is CASTTSRGQPVETQYF. The CDR3 DNA is TGTGCCAGCACAACCTCCCGGGGACAACCGGTTGAGACCCAGTACTTC.

The chain carries TRBV20-1 and TRBJ2-5; tentatively, D is TRBD1 or TRBD2 (6 bases each). The CDR3 sequence is 14 residues long. V gave up 2 bases and J gave up 4 bases, with 14 bases separating them. Germline CDR1 is DFQATT and CDR2 is SNEGSKA (reference sequence). CDR3 amino acids: CSARWGAGLETQYF. The CDR3 bases are TGCAGTGCTAGATGGGGGGCAGGCTTAGAGACCCAGTACTTC.

The J gene is TRBJ2-5, the V gene TRBV29-1; D is unclear. This CDR3 contains 9 residues. CDR1 SQVTM and CDR2 ANQGSEA come from the germline V gene. The DNA of the CDR3 is TGCAGTCTAACGGAGACCCAGTACTTC. This sequence encodes CSLTETQYF.

About this clonotype: At one end, the junction sequence differs from germline, possibly due to a read error. The chain links TRBV5-1 to TRBJ1-1; D perhaps matches TRBD1 (6 bases). Germline V lookup: CDR1 SGHRS, CDR2 YFSETQ. The CDR3 totals 14 residues. The CDR3 DNA reads as TGCGCCAGCAGCCGGAGCGGGGGGGACACTGAAGCTCTCTTT. Translating gives CASSRSGGDTEALF.

For this clonotype: At one end the junction does not follow the germline gene, possibly because of a read error. The chain is built from TRBV24-1 and TRBJ2-7, with 10 bases that match TRBD2. Germline V gene sequence: CDR1 KGHDR, CDR2 SFDVKD. The CDR3 extends over 16 amino acids. The CDR3 here is CASSDALAGGVYEQYF. The CDR3 DNA follows: TGTGCCAGCAGTGATGCTTTAGCGGGAGGTGTCTACGAGCAGTACTTC.

This clonotype was seen repeatedly, ten times or more. The CDR3, as DNA: TGTGCCAGCAGCTACACAGGGAGCAATCAGCCCCAGCATTTT. Protein sequence: CASSYTGSNQPQHF. This chain uses TRBV7-9 with TRBJ1-5; D is possibly TRBD1 (6 bases). Per germline, CDR1 SEHNR and CDR2 FQNEAQ (reference sequence). The V gene lost 4 bases and the J gene lost 1 base, with 8 bases spanning the gap. The CDR3 totals 14 residues. Full variable domain (missing parts from reference TRBV7-9 and TRBJ1-5): DTGVSQNPRHKITKRGQNVTFRCDPISEHNRLYWYRQTLGQGPEFLTYFQNEAQLEKSRLLSDRFSAERPKGSFSTLEIQRTEQGDSAMYLCASSYTGSNQPQHFGDGTRLSIL.

The chain uses TRBV5-1 and TRBJ1-1; D is unclear. CDR1 SGHRS and CDR2 YFSETQ come from the germline V gene. Trimming left V 7 bases short and J 3 bases short, with 16 bases between. This CDR3 region has 14 residues. The CDR3 nucleotides are TGCGCCAGCGTTGAAGATGGTAGGGACACTGAAGCTTTCTTT. Its translation: CASVEDGRDTEAFF.

This clonotype appeared many times. The CDR3 DNA is TGTGCCAGTAGTATCGAAAACACAGGGAACACTGAAGCTTTCTTT. Encoded protein: CASSIENTGNTEAFF. The chain uses TRBV19 and TRBJ1-1; D perhaps matches TRBD1 (5 bases). The germline V and J ends were trimmed by 3 bases and 1 base, with 12 bases remaining between them. This CDR3 is 15 amino acids long. Germline CDR1 LNHDA, CDR2 SQIVND (reference sequence).